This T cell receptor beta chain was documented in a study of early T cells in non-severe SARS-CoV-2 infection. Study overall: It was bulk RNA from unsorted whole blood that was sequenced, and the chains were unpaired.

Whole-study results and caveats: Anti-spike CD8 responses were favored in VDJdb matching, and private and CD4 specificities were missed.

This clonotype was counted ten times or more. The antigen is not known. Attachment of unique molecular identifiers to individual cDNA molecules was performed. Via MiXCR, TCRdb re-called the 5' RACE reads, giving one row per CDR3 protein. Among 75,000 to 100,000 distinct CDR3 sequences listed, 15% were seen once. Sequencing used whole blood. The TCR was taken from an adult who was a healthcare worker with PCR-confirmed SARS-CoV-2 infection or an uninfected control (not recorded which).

In nucleotides, the CDR3 is TGTGCCAGCCTCAGGTCCACTGAAGCTTTCTTT. Amino acids: CASLRSTEAFF. The chain links TRBV6-2 or TRBV6-3 to TRBJ1-1; D is undetermined. Between the trimmed V and J ends, which lost 8 bases and 4 bases, there was a span of 8 bases. The CDR3 extends over 11 amino acids. Germline assignment: CDR1 MNHEY and CDR2 SVGEGT.